This TCR beta chain was observed in a study of early T cells in non-severe SARS-CoV-2 infection. Overall study results and limits: The VDJdb matching leaned toward anti-spike CD8 responses and overlooked private and CD4 specificities.

Concerning this clonotype: The antigen is unknown.

CDR1 is GTSNPN and CDR2 is SVGIG in the germline V gene (reference sequence). The CDR3 is 14 amino acids. The V and J ends lost 2 bases and 8 bases respectively, with 16 bases between them. Attachment of unique molecular identifiers was made to individual cDNA molecules. Via MiXCR, TCRdb re-called the 5' RACE reads, giving one row per CDR3 protein. The table shows 61,000 or so distinct CDR3 sequences, with 12% occurring only once. The TCR sequence derives from an adult who was a healthcare worker with PCR-confirmed SARS-CoV-2 infection or an uninfected control (not recorded which). The donor label of this sample is uncertain. The chain has TRBV30 and TRBJ2-1; D is ambiguous. The starting material was whole blood, obtained at baseline. Written as DNA, the CDR3 is TGTGCCTGGAGTATGGACGTAGTAACCGATGAGCAGTTCTTC. This encodes CAWSMDVVTDEQFF. Variable domain in full (rest from reference TRBV30 and TRBJ2-1): SQTIHQWPATLVQPVGSPLSLECTVEGTSNPNLYWYRQAAGRGLQLLFYSVGIGQISSEVPQNLSASRPQDRQFILSSKKLLLSDSGFYLCAWSMDVVTDEQFFGPGTRLTVL.